The clone carrying this TCR beta chain appeared many times. The antigen remains unidentified. V was pared by 1 base and J by 7 bases, with 10 bases between. The CDR3 is 13 residues long. Germline V lookup: CDR1 SGHAT, CDR2 FQNNGV. The sample is drawn from a study of T cells in Graves' hyperthyroidism and ophthalmopathy. Study-wide points: Ophthalmopathy was separated from stable hyperthyroidism by a 13 V-J model.

From RNA transcripts, TCR beta CDR3 regions were amplified. The HTBI primer set drove a first-round RT-PCR of the TCR CDR3. TCRdb independently ran MiXCR on the multiplex PCR reads; one entry per CDR3 protein. The sample has around 340,000 distinct CDR3 sequences; 11% to 15% are singletons. The sequence was collected from a woman aged 25-40 years with Graves' hyperthyroidism. The sequenced material came from blood. This chain joins TRBV11-2 and TRBJ1-1; possible D gene TRBD1, 6 bases. The CDR3 is CASSLGGRNEAFF. Written as DNA, the CDR3 is TGTGCCAGCAGCTTAGGGGGGCGAAATGAAGCTTTCTTT.